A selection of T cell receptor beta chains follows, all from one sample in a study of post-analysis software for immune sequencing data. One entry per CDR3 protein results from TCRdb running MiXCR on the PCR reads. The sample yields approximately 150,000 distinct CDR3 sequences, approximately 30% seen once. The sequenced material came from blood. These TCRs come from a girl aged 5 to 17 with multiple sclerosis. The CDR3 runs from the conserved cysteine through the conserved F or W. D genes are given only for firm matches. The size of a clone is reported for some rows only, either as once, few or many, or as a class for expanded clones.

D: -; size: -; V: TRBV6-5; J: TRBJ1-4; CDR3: CASSLGGSGEKLFF; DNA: TGTGCCAGCAGTTTAGGGGGGTCAGGCGAAAAACTGTTTTTT
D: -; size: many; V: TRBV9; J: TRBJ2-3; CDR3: CASSSSTDTQYF; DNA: TGTGCCAGCAGCTCCTCCACAGATACGCAGTATTTT
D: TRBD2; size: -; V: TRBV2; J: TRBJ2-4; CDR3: CASSSGRDKNIQYF; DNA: TGTGCCAGCAGTAGCGGGAGGGACAAAAACATTCAGTACTTC
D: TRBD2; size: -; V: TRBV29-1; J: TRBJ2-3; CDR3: CSVGPLAGAGGDTQYF; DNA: TGCAGCGTTGGCCCTCTAGCGGGAGCTGGGGGTGATACGCAGTATTTT
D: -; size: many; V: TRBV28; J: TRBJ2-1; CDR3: CATYDPSSYNEQFF; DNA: TGTGCCACTTACGATCCCAGCTCCTACAATGAGCAGTTCTTC
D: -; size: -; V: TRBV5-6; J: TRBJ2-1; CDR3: CASSRAPQETQFF; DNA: TGTGCCAGCAGCAGGGCCCCTCAAGAGACCCAGTTCTTC
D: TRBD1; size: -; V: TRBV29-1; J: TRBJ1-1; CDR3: CSGMPLDRGSTEAFF; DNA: TGCAGCGGAATGCCCCTTGACAGGGGATCGACTGAAGCTTTCTTT
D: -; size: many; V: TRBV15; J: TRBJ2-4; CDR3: CATSHPTLAKNIQYF; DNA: TGTGCCACCAGCCACCCGACCTTAGCCAAAAACATTCAGTACTTC
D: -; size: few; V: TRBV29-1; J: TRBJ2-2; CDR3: CSVEDRGQPGTGELFF; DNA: TGCAGCGTTGAAGATCGAGGCCAGCCCGGAACCGGGGAGCTGTTTTTT
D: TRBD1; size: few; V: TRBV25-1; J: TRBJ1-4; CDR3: CASSDLGQGREKLFF; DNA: TGTGCCAGCAGTGACCTTGGACAGGGGCGAGAAAAACTGTTTTTT
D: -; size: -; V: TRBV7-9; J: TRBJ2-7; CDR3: CASSLSGLAYEQYF; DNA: TGTGCCAGCAGCTTATCAGGACTCGCCTACGAGCAGTACTTC
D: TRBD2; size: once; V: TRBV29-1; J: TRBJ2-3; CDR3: CSVEVGLAGGPDTQYF; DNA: TGCAGCGTTGAAGTCGGGCTAGCGGGGGGGCCAGATACGCAGTATTTT
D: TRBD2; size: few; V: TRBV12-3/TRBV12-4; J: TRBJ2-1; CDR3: CASRLGLAVYNEQFF; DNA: TGTGCCAGCAGATTGGGACTAGCGGTTTACAATGAGCAGTTCTTC
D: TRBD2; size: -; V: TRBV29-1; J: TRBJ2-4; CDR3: CSVEPSGENIQYF; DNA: TGCAGCGTTGAGCCTAGCGGTGAAAACATTCAGTACTTC
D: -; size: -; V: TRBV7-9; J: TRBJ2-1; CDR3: CASSLPSSYEQFF; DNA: TGTGCCAGCAGCTTACCCAGCTCCTATGAGCAGTTCTTC
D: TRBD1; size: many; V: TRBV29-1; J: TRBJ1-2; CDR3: CSVEGTGIPYGYTF; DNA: TGCAGCGTTGAAGGGACAGGGATCCCCTATGGCTACACCTTC
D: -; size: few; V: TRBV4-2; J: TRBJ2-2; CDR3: CASSQDPVWGHLGIGELFF; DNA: TGTGCCAGCAGCCAAGATCCGGTGTGGGGCCACCTAGGAATCGGGGAGCTGTTTTTT